This T cell receptor (beta chain) was sequenced in a study of neoadjuvant anti-PD-1 for oral cavity cancer. Overall study: Patients without progression got a fourth dose around day 43.

This CDR3 contains 14 residues. V was pared by 0 bases and J by 9 bases, with 2 bases of the junction left unmatched. The germline gives CDR1 MNHNY, CDR2 SVGAGI (reference sequence). As for time point: after neoadjuvant nivolumab, at surgical resection. Patients had newly diagnosed, untreated stage II-IVA oral cavity squamous cell carcinoma. Patients had HPV-negative, locally advanced oral cavity squamous cell carcinoma. Survey sequencing of tumors mostly used 4.5 to 5 ug DNA, two replicates. Sequencing used immunoSEQ multiplex PCR; TCRdb keeps in-frame clones, though not all of them. This sample has 20,000 to 25,000 clones, with under 55% found just once.

This specimen was tumor tissue, taken after nivolumab (anti-PD-1) treatment. This chain links TRBV6-6 with TRBJ2-5; 12 bases map to TRBD2. This sequence originates from a person between 40 and 85 years old with oral cavity squamous cell carcinoma. The CDR3 DNA sequence: TGTGCCAGCAGTTACTCGGGACTAGCGGGTGCCCAGTACTTC. It encodes CASSYSGLAGAQYF.